Described below is a single T cell receptor beta chain sequence and its context. Its target is unknown. The sample belongs to a study of shared clonotypes between healthy human individuals. Study-level points and caveats: Among the subsets, naive ones generally showed larger estimated richness than memory ones.

CD4+ cells were split into CD45RA+ naive and CD45RA-negative memory subsets. The assay was immunoSEQ multiplex PCR, and TCRdb's table has in-frame clones only and misses some. Seen here are about 1.5 million clones, 98% observed once, and the top ten hold about 0.45%. This clonotype originated in a man aged 30-40 years in good health. Sequences were obtained from naive CD4+ T cells sorted from blood. Subset indicated: CD45RA+ positively selected.

The CDR3, as DNA: TGTGCCAGCAGCTCCCGGGGACAACCCCCCCGGGAGCAGTACTTC. Translating it yields CASSSRGQPPREQYF. This chain connects TRBV11-2 to TRBJ2-7, with D possibly matching TRBD1 (6 bases). The ends were cut back, 4 bases at V and 7 bases at J, with 20 bases in the middle. This CDR3 has 15 residues. The germline gives CDR1 SGHAT, CDR2 FQNNGV.